The T cell receptor (beta chain) under discussion was sequenced for a study of CD4 T cells in relation to SARS-CoV-2 and coronaviruses. This CDR3 contains 18 residues. CDR1 is LGHDT and CDR2 is YNNKEL in the germline V gene (reference sequence). V trimming: 4 bases; J trimming: 2 bases; junction bases outside the gene matches: 9. Concerning this clone: Its antigen remains unknown.

TCRdb's copy holds only in-frame clones and misses some; the assay was immunoSEQ multiplex PCR. The sample includes tens of thousands of clones, roughly 80% seen only once; the top ten take around 12%. Before the COVID-19 pandemic, during about 2010-2018, CD4+ T cells were taken from unexposed donors. CD4+ T cells were isolated from the cells after less than 13 days of culture. The chain links TRBV3-1 (or the pseudogene TRBV3-2) to TRBJ2-6; 9 positions agree with TRBD1. This receptor was taken from a human donor in good health. The specimen was CD4+ T cells from PBMCs, cultured in vitro. The CDR3 nucleotides are TGTGCCAGCAGCCTACTTACAGGGGGCAGCACTGGGGCCAACGTCCTGACTTTC. Its translation: CASSLLTGGSTGANVLTF.